The 17 T cell receptor beta chains in this list originate from one sample, sequenced in a study of blood T cell repertoires in COVID-19. The protocol was immunoSEQ multiplex PCR, while the TCRdb copy is restricted to in-frame clones and leaves out a portion. This sample has more than 200,000 clones, with 87% found just once. The sequencing input was PBMCs or T cells enriched from blood (not recorded which). These receptors originate from a woman aged 30 to 39 with acute COVID-19.

The gene calls are TRBV7-3 and TRBJ2-5; TRBD2 agrees at 13 bases. The CDR3 consists of 16 residues. The J segment lost 4 bases and the V segment lost 5 bases, leaving 7 bases of the junction unmatched. Germline-derived CDR1 and CDR2 are SGHTA and FQGTGA. CDR3 sequence: CASSRGLAGVGETQYF. As DNA, the CDR3 is TGTGCCAGCAGCCGAGGACTAGCGGGGGTGGGAGAGACCCAGTACTTC.

The chain has TRBV9 and TRBJ2-1; 9 bases fit TRBD2. This CDR3 is built from 18 residues. The V gene's germline CDR1 is SGDLS and CDR2 YYNGEE. The ends lost 4 bases at V and 3 bases at J; junction bases unmatched: 14. The CDR3 loop is CASSLHPGRTSDYNEQFF. CDR3 sequence (DNA): TGTGCCAGCAGCTTACATCCGGGAAGGACTAGCGACTACAATGAGCAGTTCTTC.

The V call is TRBV4-1, the J call TRBJ2-7; TRBD1 might be the D (6 bases). CDR3 length equals 15 residues. The germline V gene encodes CDR1 MGHRA and CDR2 YSYEKL. Deletions cut 2 bases from V and 4 bases from J, with 15 bases between. The CDR3 is CASSQPGTLNYEQYF. CDR3 nucleotide sequence: TGCGCCAGCAGCCAACCCGGGACACTTAATTACGAGCAGTACTTC.

This sequence joins TRBV3-1 (or the pseudogene TRBV3-2) and TRBJ2-5, with 8 bases that match TRBD1. The CDR3 covers 14 residues. The V segment lost 4 bases and the J segment 4 bases; nucleotides outside the gene matches: 5. Germline V lookup: CDR1 LGHDT, CDR2 YNNKEL (reference sequence). CDR3: CASSPRTGTETQYF. The DNA for the CDR3 is TGTGCCAGCAGCCCACGGACAGGGACAGAGACCCAGTACTTC.

Ten or more counts support this clone. V is TRBV7-9 and J is TRBJ1-4, with unresolved D. Germline CDR1 SEHNR, CDR2 FQNEAQ (reference sequence). Trimming cost V 4 bases and J 10 bases, with 16 bases left between them. CDR3 size: 14 residues. CDR3: CASSSQTRLGKLFF. The CDR3 nucleotides read TGTGCCAGCAGCTCTCAGACGCGGTTGGGAAAACTGTTTTTT.

This chain uses TRBV3-1 (or the pseudogene TRBV3-2) with TRBJ2-7, with TRBD1 matching 8 bases. Germline V lookup: CDR1 LGHDT, CDR2 YNNKEL (reference sequence). The V and J ends lost 2 bases and 1 base, in that order; junction bases with no gene match: 4. The CDR3 has 15 residues. The chain's CDR3 is CASSQSWDRSYEQYF. The CDR3 DNA sequence: TGTGCCAGCAGCCAATCCTGGGACAGGTCCTACGAGCAGTACTTC.

The CDR3 here is CASSEAPQTGASGNTIYF. Written as DNA, the CDR3 is TGTGCCAGCAGTGAAGCCCCCCAGACAGGCGCCTCTGGAAACACCATATATTTT. The rearrangement joins TRBV6-1 to TRBJ1-3, with a possible D match to TRBD1 (6 bases). With 0 bases removed from V and 0 bases from J, the gap between germline ends came to 15 bases. Germline V CDR1 and CDR2: MNHNS, SASEGT. The CDR3 length is 18 residues.

There are a few counts of this clone. The chain recombines TRBV7-9 with TRBJ1-1, with D uncertain. Trimming stripped 5 bases from V and 4 bases from J, with 14 bases between. The CDR3 totals 14 residues. CDR1 and CDR2 from the germline V gene are SEHNR and FQNEAQ (reference sequence). The CDR3 nucleotides are TGTGCCAGCAGCCCGCGAGTTGGTGGCACTGAAGCTTTCTTT. This encodes CASSPRVGGTEAFF.

The chain employs TRBV29-1 and TRBJ2-2, with a weak D call TRBD1 (6 bases). This CDR3 has 11 amino acids. Germline lookup yields CDR1 SQVTM and CDR2 ANQGSEA. Trimming removed 5 bases from V and 7 bases from J, with 8 bases in between. Here the CDR3 reads CSVQGNGELFF. The CDR3 DNA sequence: TGCAGCGTTCAGGGGAACGGGGAGCTGTTTTTT.

V is TRBV28 and J is TRBJ1-5; D not resolved. The CDR3 has 13 residues. The ends were cut back, 4 bases at V and 7 bases at J, with 11 bases in the middle. The germline CDR1 and CDR2 sequences are MDHEN and SYDVKM. CDR3 region: CASSSHSSQPQHF. In DNA form, the CDR3 reads TGTGCCAGCAGTTCCCATTCGAGCCAGCCCCAGCATTTT.

The genes are TRBV6-5 and TRBJ2-1; a weak D match, TRBD2 (6 bases). Germline lookup yields CDR1 MNHEY and CDR2 SVGAGI. This CDR3 comprises 14 residues. Between the trimmed V and J ends, which lost 5 bases and 0 bases, there was a span of 8 bases. CDR3 nucleotides: TGTGCCAGCAGTCCCGGGGGCTCCTACAATGAGCAGTTCTTC. Translated, it gives CASSPGGSYNEQFF.

V is TRBV3-1 (or the pseudogene TRBV3-2) and J is TRBJ1-2, with 12 bases lining up with TRBD1. The CDR3 totals 15 residues. Germline CDR1 and CDR2: LGHDT and YNNKEL (reference sequence). Germline trimming cut 2 bases from V and 8 bases from J; bases unmatched to any gene: 6. This chain's CDR3 is CASSQRDRGPRGYTF. The CDR3, as DNA: TGTGCCAGCAGCCAACGGGACAGGGGGCCGAGAGGCTACACCTTC.

This chain links TRBV7-6 with TRBJ1-1; 7 nucleotides align to TRBD1. The CDR3 sequence is 13 residues long. V was pared by 2 bases and J by 5 bases, with 2 bases of the junction left unmatched. CDR1 and CDR2 (germline): SGHVS, FNYEAQ. In DNA, the CDR3 is TGTGCCAGCAGCTTACCAGGGGGAACTGAAGCTTTCTTT. It is translated as CASSLPGGTEAFF.

In DNA, the CDR3 is TGTGCCAGCAGCTTATACTCCCTGGATACGCAGTATTTT. Amino acid sequence: CASSLYSLDTQYF. V usage is TRBV11-2 and J usage is TRBJ2-3, with D unclear. The germline V and J ends were trimmed by 2 bases and 6 bases, with 9 bases remaining between them. This CDR3 comprises 13 residues. Germline loops: CDR1 SGHAT, CDR2 FQNNGV.

Note on this clone: Other nucleotide sequences from this sample produce the same CDR3. The chain has TRBV2 and TRBJ1-5; a possible D gene is TRBD1 (6 bases). CDR1 is SNHLY and CDR2 is FYNNEI in the germline V gene. Trimming took off 5 bases at V and 3 bases at J, with 8 bases between the two ends. This CDR3 has 13 residues. The chain's CDR3 is CASSRDTNQPQHF. CDR3 DNA: TGTGCCAGCAGTCGGGACACCAATCAGCCCCAGCATTTT.

A few counts support this clone. The rearrangement uses TRBV7-8 and TRBJ2-7; D possibly corresponds to TRBD1 (5 bases). The V end was cut by 5 bases, the J end by 6 bases, with 17 bases between. There are 14 residues in the CDR3. CDR1 and CDR2 from the germline V gene are SGHVS and FQNEAQ. CDR3 nucleotides: TGTGCCAGCAGCGTGCCGAAATGGGGCTCCGAGCAGTACTTC. Protein sequence: CASSVPKWGSEQYF. The full variable domain, its missing parts supplied by reference TRBV7-8 and TRBJ2-7, is GAGVSQSPRYKVAKRGQDVALRCDPISGHVSLFWYQQALGQGPEFLTYFQNEAQLDKSGLPSDRFFAERPEGSVSTLKIQRTQQEDSAVYLCASSVPKWGSEQYFGPGTRLTVT.

The V gene is TRBV28, the J gene TRBJ1-4; 7 bases match TRBD1. Germline V gene data show CDR1 as MDHEN and CDR2 as SYDVKM. J lost 1 base, V lost 5 bases, and 4 bases had no gene match. The CDR3 extends over 15 amino acids. The CDR3 reads CASSIGGGTNEKLFF. The CDR3 region has the DNA TGTGCCAGCAGTATAGGGGGCGGAACTAATGAAAAACTGTTTTTT.